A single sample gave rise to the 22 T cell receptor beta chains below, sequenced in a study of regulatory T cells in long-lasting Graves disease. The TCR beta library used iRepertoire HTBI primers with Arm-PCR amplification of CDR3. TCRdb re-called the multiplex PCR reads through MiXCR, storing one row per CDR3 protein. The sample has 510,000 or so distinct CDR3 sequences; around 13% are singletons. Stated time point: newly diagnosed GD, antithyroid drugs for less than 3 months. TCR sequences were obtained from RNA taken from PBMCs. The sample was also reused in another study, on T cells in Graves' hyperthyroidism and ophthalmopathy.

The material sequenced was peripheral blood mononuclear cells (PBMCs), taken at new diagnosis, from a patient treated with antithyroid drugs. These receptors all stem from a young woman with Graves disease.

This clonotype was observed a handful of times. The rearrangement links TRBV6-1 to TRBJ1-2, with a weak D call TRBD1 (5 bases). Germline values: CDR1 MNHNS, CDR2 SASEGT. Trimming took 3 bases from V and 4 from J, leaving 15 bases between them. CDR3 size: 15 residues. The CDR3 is CASSDRGNYGYGYTF. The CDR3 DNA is TGTGCCAGCAGTGATAGGGGCAATTATGGCTATGGCTACACCTTC.

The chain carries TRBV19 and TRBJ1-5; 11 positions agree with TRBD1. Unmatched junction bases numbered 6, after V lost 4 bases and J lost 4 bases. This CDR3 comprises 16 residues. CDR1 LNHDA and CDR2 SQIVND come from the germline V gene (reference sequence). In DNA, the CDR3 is TGTGCCAGTAGTACTAGGACAGGGGGCATGAATCAGCCCCAGCATTTT. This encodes CASSTRTGGMNQPQHF.

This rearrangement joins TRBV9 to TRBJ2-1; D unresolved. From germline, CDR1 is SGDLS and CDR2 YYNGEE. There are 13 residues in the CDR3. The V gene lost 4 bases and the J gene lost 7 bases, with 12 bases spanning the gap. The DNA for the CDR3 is TGTGCCAGCAGCTTTATTGTAGGGAATGAGCAGTTCTTC. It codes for CASSFIVGNEQFF.

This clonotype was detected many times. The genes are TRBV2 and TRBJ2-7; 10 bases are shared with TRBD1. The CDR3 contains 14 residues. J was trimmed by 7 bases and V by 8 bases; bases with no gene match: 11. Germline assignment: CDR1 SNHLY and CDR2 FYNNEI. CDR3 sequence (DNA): TGTGCCAGCGGAGCCGGGACAGGGGTTCGAGAGCAGTACTTC. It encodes CASGAGTGVREQYF.

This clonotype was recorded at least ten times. The CDR3 is CASSPPSDVEQYF. CDR3 DNA sequence: TGTGCCAGCTCACCACCTTCGGACGTCGAGCAGTACTTC. V gene TRBV18 combines with J gene TRBJ2-7; D gene uncertain. This CDR3 is 13 amino acids long. Between the trimmed V and J ends, which lost 0 bases and 6 bases, there was a span of 9 bases. Per germline, CDR1 KGHSH and CDR2 LQKENI.

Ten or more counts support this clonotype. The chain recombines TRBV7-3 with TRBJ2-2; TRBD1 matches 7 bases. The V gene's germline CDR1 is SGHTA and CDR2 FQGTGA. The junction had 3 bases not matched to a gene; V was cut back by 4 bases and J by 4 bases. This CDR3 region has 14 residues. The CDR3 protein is CASSSGQVTGELFF. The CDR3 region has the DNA TGTGCCAGCAGCTCTGGACAGGTCACCGGGGAGCTGTTTTTT. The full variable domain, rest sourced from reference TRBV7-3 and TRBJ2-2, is GAGVSQTPSNKVTEKGKYVELRCDPISGHTALYWYRQSLGQGPEFLIYFQGTGAADDSGLPNDRFFAVRPEGSVSTLKIQRTERGDSAVYLCASSSGQVTGELFFGEGSRLTVL.

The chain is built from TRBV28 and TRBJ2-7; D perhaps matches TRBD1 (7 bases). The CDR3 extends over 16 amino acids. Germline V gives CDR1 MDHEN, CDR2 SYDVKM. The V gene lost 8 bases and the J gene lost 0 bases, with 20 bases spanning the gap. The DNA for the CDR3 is TGTGCCAGCGGAAATCTACAGGGGAGGCGCTCCTACGAGCAGTACTTC. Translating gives CASGNLQGRRSYEQYF.

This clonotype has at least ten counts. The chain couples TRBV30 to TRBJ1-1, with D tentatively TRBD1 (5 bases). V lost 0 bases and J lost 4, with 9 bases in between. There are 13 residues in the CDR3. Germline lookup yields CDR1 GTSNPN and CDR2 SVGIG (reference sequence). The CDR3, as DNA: TGTGCCTGGAGTGTACAGAGGGGCACTGAAGCTTTCTTT. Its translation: CAWSVQRGTEAFF.

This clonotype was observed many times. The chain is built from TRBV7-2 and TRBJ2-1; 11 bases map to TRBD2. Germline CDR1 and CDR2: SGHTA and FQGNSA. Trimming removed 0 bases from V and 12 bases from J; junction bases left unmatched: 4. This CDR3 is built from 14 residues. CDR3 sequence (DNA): TGTGCCAGCAGCTTAGCCCTAGCGGGAGGAGTGCAGTTCTTC. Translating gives CASSLALAGGVQFF.

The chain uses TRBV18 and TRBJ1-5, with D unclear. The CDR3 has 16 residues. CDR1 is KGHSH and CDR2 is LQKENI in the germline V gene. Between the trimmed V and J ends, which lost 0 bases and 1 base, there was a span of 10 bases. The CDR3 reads CASSPPGGRSNQPQHF. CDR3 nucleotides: TGTGCCAGCTCACCACCGGGTGGTCGGAGCAATCAGCCCCAGCATTTT.

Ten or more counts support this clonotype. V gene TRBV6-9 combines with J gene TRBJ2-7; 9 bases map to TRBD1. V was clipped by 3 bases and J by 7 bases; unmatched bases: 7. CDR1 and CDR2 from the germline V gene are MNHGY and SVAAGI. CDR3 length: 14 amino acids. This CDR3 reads CASSYSQGAREQYF. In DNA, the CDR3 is TGTGCCAGCAGTTACTCACAGGGGGCGAGAGAGCAGTACTTC.

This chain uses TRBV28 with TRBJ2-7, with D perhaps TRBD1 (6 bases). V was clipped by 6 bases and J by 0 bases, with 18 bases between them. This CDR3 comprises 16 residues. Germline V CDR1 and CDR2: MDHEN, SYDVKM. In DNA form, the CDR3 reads TGTGCCAGCAGGACCCCCTGGGGGCAAAGCTCCTACGAGCAGTACTTC. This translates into CASRTPWGQSSYEQYF.

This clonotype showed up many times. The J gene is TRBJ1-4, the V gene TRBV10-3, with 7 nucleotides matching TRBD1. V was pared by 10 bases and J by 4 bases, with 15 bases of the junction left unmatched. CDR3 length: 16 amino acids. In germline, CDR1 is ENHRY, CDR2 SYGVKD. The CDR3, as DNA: TGTGCCACTGGGACAGTTCTAAGTCGAAGTAATGAAAAACTGTTTTTT. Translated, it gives CATGTVLSRSNEKLFF.

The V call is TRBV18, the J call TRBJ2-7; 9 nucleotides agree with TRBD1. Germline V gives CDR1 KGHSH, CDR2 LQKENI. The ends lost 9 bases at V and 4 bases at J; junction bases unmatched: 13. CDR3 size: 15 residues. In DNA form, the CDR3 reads TGTGCCAGTACCGAGCACAGGGGGCGCGTTTACGAGCAGTACTTC. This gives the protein CASTEHRGRVYEQYF.

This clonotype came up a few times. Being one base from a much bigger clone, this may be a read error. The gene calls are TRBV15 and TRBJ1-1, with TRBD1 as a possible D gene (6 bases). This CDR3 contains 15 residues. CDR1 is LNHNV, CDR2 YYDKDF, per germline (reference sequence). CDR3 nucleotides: TGTGCCACCAGCACTACGGACAGACAGAACATTGAAGCTTTCTTT. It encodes CATSTTDRQNIEAFF.

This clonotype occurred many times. The CDR3 here is CAISEQDLPQHF. CDR3 in DNA: TGTGCCATCAGTGAGCAGGACCTGCCCCAGCATTTT. V is TRBV10-3 and J is TRBJ1-5; no clear D. Germline CDR1 is ENHRY and CDR2 is SYGVKD. Trimming shortened V by 2 bases and J by 9 bases, and 8 bases separated the two germline ends. The CDR3 is 12 amino acids.

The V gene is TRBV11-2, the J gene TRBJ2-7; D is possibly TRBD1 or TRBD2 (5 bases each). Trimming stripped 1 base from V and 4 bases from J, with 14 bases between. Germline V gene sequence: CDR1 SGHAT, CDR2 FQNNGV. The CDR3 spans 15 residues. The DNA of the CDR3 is TGTGCCAGCAGCTTAGTGTTGGGACGGAAATACGAGCAGTACTTC. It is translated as CASSLVLGRKYEQYF.

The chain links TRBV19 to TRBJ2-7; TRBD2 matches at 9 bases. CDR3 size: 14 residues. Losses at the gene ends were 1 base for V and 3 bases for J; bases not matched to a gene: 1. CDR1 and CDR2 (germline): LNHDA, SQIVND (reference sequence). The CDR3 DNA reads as TGTGCCAGTAGTATAGTAGCGGGGGACTACGAGCAGTACTTC. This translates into CASSIVAGDYEQYF.

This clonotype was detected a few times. The CDR3 DNA is TGTGCCAGCAGCTTAGCGTTTCCCGGCGAGCAGTACTTC. This translates into CASSLAFPGEQYF. The chain carries TRBV7-9 and TRBJ2-7; D is ambiguous. The V end was cut by 0 bases, the J end by 6 bases, with 9 bases between. CDR3 size: 13 residues. Germline-derived CDR1 and CDR2 are SEHNR and FQNEAQ (reference sequence).

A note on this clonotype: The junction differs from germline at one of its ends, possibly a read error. CDR3 in DNA: TGTGTCAGCAGCCAAGATTTGGCCATTGGGTACGAGCAGTACTTC. This translates into CVSSQDLAIGYEQYF. The chain recombines TRBV3-1 with TRBJ2-7; no clear D gene. From germline, CDR1 is LGHDT and CDR2 YNNKEL (reference sequence). The length of the CDR3 is 15 residues.

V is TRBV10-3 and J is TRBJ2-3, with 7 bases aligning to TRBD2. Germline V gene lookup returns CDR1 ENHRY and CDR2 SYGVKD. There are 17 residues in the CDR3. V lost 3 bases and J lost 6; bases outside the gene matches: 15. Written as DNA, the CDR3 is TGTGCCATCAGTGAATCCGTTAGCGGGTTCAAATGGGATACGCAGTATTTT. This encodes CAISESVSGFKWDTQYF.

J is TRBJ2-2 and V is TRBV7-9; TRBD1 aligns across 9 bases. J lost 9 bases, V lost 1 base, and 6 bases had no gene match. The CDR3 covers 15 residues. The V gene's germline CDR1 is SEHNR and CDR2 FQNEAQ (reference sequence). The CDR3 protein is CASSLVPGQGWELFF. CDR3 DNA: TGTGCCAGCAGCTTAGTTCCGGGACAGGGTTGGGAGCTGTTTTTT.